This T cell receptor (beta chain) emerged from a study of human versus mouse CDR3 diversity and MHC coevolution. This CDR3 is built from 15 residues. Germline CDR1 reads MRHNA; CDR2 reads SNTAGT. J was trimmed by 3 bases and V by 2 bases; bases with no gene match: 5. Some clones are missing from TCRdb's copy, which holds only in-frame ones; the method was immunoSEQ multiplex PCR. The table lists 45,000 to 75,000 clones, approximately 94% of them singletons. The clonotype comes from a person aged 55 to 70 in good health. This chain joins TRBV6-4 and TRBJ2-3; 7 nucleotides match TRBD1. The sequenced material came from naive CD4+ T cells from blood. Documented subset: CD45RO-negative CD62L-positive naive CD4 T cells. The CDR3 DNA sequence: TGTGCCAGCAGTGACGTACAGGGGTCTACAGATACGCAGTATTTT. Amino acid sequence: CASSDVQGSTDTQYF.